The 6 T cell receptor beta chains below were found in one sample sequenced in a study of blood T cell repertoires in COVID-19 (dated by TCRdb to 2020 to 2021). The library was produced with the immunoSEQ multiplex PCR assay. Not all clones reach the TCRdb copy of this immuneACCESS table, which keeps in-frame sequences only. Checked studies attribute under half of the gap to unresolved V genes and leave the rest unexplained. The table for this sample lists about 150,000 clones; 80% to 85% of them were counted only once. 5.2% of the sample comes from the top ten. The sample comprised PBMCs or T cells enriched from blood (not recorded which). The receptors shown here come from a man between 65 and 79 years old who had been exposed to COVID-19.

This clone was found once. J is TRBJ2-1 and V is TRBV19, with 10 bases lining up with TRBD2. The CDR3 has 15 residues. Looked up from germline, CDR1 is LNHDA and CDR2 is SQIVND (reference sequence). V trimming: 6 bases; J trimming: 8 bases; junction bases outside the gene matches: 10. DNA for the CDR3: TGTGCCAGTAGGGGAGGTAGCGGGGGGTTTGATGAGCAGTTCTTC. This gives the protein CASRGGSGGFDEQFF.

In its sample, this clone was seen a few times. The V call is TRBV30, the J call TRBJ1-6; D not resolved. CDR1 is GTSNPN and CDR2 is SVGIG in the germline V gene (reference sequence). The germline V and J ends were trimmed by 0 bases and 14 bases, with 8 bases remaining between them. CDR3 size: 11 residues. CDR3 in DNA: TGTGCCTGGAGTGTACTAAAGGCCCTCCACTTT. This codes for CAWSVLKALHF.

This chain uses TRBV10-1 with TRBJ2-2; D is perhaps TRBD2 (7 bases). CDR3 length: 13 amino acids. In germline, CDR1 is WNHNN, CDR2 SYGVQD (reference sequence). V was trimmed by 10 bases and J by 4 bases, leaving 13 bases between them. The CDR3 is CATQRGGTGELFF. The CDR3 DNA sequence: TGCGCCACCCAGAGGGGGGGCACCGGGGAGCTGTTTTTT.

V gene TRBV6-6 combines with J gene TRBJ1-3; D perhaps matches TRBD1 (6 bases). The CDR3 covers 16 residues. Germline V gene sequence: CDR1 MNHNY, CDR2 SVGAGI (reference sequence). Trimming took 2 bases from V and 0 from J, leaving 11 bases between them. Here the CDR3 DNA reads TGTGCCAGCAGTTACGGACAGCGGAGCTCTGGAAACACCATATATTTT. Translating it yields CASSYGQRSSGNTIYF.

This clone has only one observation. The rearrangement uses TRBV7-8 and TRBJ1-1; perhaps TRBD1 as D (6 bases). This CDR3 is built from 15 residues. Per the germline V gene, CDR1 is SGHVS and CDR2 is FQNEAQ. V was trimmed by 5 bases and J by 0 bases, leaving 13 bases between them. The CDR3 sequence: CASSNLRGMNTEAFF. CDR3 DNA sequence: TGTGCCAGCAGCAACCTCAGGGGCATGAACACTGAAGCTTTCTTT.

This clone was detected once. The chain is built from TRBV7-2 and TRBJ2-1; D possibly corresponds to TRBD2 (5 bases). Trimming stripped 5 bases from V and 0 bases from J, with 11 bases between. This CDR3 spans 15 amino acids. Germline V gives CDR1 SGHTA, CDR2 FQGNSA. The CDR3 DNA is TGTGCCAGCAGCCTCCGGGGTTACTCCTACAATGAGCAGTTCTTC. This encodes CASSLRGYSYNEQFF.